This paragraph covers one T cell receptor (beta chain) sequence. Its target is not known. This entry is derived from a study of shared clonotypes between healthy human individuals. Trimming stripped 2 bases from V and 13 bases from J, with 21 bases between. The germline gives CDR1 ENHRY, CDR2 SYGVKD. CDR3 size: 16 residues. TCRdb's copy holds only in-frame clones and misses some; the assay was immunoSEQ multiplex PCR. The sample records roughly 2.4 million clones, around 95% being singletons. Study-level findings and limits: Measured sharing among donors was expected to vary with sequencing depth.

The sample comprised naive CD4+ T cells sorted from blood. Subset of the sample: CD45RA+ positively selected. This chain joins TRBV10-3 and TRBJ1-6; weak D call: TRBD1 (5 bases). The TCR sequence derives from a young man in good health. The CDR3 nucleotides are TGTGCCATCAGTGAGGGACCGGACAAGGCTGTGTACCCCCTCCACTTT. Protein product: CAISEGPDKAVYPLHF.